This T cell receptor (beta chain) emerged from a study of blood T cells in healthy people across ages. Study overall: Through template switching, about one barcoded beta molecule was captured per two T cells, as measured in model experiments. Points from the study as a whole: Long-lived donors exceeded aged donors in naive CD4+ cells and diversity. The CMV status of each donor remained undetermined, and this could have confounded shifts in expanded clonotypes.

Regarding this clonotype: What it binds is unknown.

They isolated at least 6.5 million PBMCs from each sample. For the second PCR, which ran for 7 to 11 cycles, a sample-barcoded 5' primer and a J-beta primer mix were used. MiXCR, run by TCRdb on the 5' RACE reads, gives a single entry per CDR3 protein. The profile shows approximately 1,000,000 distinct CDR3 sequences, 35% to 45% of them singletons. Germline V gene sequence: CDR1 LGHNA, CDR2 YSLEER. This CDR3 region has 16 residues. The V gene end was trimmed by 4 bases and the J gene end by 4 bases; junction bases not matched to a gene: 8. The sequenced sample consisted of blood. The sequence came from a young man in good health. This chain joins TRBV4-3 and TRBJ1-5; TRBD1 matches 9 bases. As DNA, the CDR3 is TGCGCCAGCAGCCCATCACGACAGGGGGAAAATCAGCCCCAGCATTTT. Protein: CASSPSRQGENQPQHF.